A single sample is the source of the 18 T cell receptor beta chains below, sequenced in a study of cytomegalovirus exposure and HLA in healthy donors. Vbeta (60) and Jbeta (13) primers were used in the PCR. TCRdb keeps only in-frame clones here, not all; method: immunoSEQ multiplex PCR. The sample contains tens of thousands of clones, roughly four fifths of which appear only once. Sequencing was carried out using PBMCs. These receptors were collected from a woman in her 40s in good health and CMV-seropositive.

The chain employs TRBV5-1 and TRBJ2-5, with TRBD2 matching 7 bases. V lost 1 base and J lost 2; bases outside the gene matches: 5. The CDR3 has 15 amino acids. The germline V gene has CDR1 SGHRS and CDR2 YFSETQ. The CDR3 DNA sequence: TGCGCCAGCAGCTTGCTACTAGCGTTTCAAGAGACCCAGTACTTC. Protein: CASSLLLAFQETQYF.

The CDR3 DNA reads as TGTGCCACCACTCTCGAGCAGGGGGCTGGGGGCTACACCTTC. Its translation: CATTLEQGAGGYTF. The V and J genes are TRBV15 and TRBJ1-2, with 8 bases that match TRBD1. With 7 bases clipped from V and 8 bases from J, the junction kept 12 bases outside the gene matches. CDR3 length: 14 amino acids. Germline CDR1 and CDR2: LNHNV and YYDKDF (reference sequence).

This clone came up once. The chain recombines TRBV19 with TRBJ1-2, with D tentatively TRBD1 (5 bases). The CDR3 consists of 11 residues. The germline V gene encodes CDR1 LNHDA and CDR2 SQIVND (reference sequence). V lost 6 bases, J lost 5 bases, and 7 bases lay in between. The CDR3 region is CASRSGYGYTF. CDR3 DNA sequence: TGTGCCAGTAGATCAGGGTATGGCTACACCTTC.

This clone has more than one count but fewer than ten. The CDR3, as DNA: TGTGCCAGCAGCCAATCCCAAGGGGAAGGTGGCTACACCTTC. Residues: CASSQSQGEGGYTF. This chain joins TRBV4-2 and TRBJ1-2, with TRBD1 as a possible D gene (5 bases). Germline V CDR1 and CDR2: LGHNA, YNFKEQ. The CDR3 runs to 14 residues. The ends were cut back, 2 bases at V and 7 bases at J, with 14 bases in the middle.

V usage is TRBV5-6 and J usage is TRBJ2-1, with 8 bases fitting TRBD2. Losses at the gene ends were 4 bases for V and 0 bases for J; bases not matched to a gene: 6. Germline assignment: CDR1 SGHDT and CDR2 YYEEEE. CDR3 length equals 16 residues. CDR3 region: CASSRVSGSSYNEQFF. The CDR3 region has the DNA TGTGCCAGCAGCCGAGTGAGCGGGAGCTCCTACAATGAGCAGTTCTTC.

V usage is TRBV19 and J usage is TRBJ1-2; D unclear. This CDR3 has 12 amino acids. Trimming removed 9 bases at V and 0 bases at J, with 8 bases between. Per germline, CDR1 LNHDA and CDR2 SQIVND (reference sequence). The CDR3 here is CASKQSNYGYTF. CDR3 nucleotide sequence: TGTGCCAGCAAACAGTCTAACTATGGCTACACCTTC.

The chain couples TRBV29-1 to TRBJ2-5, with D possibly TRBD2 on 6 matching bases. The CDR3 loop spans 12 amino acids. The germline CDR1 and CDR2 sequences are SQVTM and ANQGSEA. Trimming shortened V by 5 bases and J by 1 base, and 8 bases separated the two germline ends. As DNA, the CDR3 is TGCAGCGTTCGGGGGAGCCAAGAGACCCAGTACTTC. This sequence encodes CSVRGSQETQYF.

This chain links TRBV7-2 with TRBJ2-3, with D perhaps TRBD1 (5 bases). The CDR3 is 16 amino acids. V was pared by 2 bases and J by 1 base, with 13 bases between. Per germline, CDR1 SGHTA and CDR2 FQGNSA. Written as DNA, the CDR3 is TGTGCCAGCAGCTTATTGATAACAGGCGGCACAGATACGCAGTATTTT. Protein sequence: CASSLLITGGTDTQYF.

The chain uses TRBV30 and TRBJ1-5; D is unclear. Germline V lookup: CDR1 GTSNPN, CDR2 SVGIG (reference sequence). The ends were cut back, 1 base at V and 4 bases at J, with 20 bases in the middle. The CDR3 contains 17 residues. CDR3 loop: CAWSAHLRAHDNQPQHF. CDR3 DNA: TGTGCCTGGAGTGCTCATCTAAGAGCCCACGATAATCAGCCCCAGCATTTT.

This CDR3 is CASSQSGTGEPQHF. The CDR3 DNA reads TGTGCCAGCAGTCAGTCCGGGACAGGGGAGCCCCAGCATTTT. The chain recombines TRBV6-5 with TRBJ1-5; 10 bases match TRBD1. V gave up 5 bases and J gave up 8 bases; unmatched junction bases: 6. Germline CDR1 MNHEY, CDR2 SVGAGI. The length of the CDR3 is 14 residues.

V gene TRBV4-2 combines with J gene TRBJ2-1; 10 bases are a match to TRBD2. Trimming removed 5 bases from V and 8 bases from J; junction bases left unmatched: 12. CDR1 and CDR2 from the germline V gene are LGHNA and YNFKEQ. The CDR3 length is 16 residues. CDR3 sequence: CASSYRAGGGFDEQFF. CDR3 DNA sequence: TGTGCCAGCAGCTATAGAGCGGGGGGGGGTTTCGATGAGCAGTTCTTC.

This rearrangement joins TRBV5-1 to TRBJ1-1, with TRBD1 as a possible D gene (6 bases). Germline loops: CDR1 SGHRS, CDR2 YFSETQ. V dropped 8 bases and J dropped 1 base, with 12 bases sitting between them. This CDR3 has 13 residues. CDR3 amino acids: CASRTVSNTEAFF. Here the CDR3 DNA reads TGCGCCAGTAGGACAGTTTCGAACACTGAAGCTTTCTTT.

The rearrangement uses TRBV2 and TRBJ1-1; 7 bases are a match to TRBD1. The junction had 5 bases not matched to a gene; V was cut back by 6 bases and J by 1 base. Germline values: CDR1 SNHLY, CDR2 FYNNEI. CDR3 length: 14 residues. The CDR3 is CASSGGQKNTEAFF. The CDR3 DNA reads TGTGCCAGCAGCGGGGGACAGAAGAACACTGAAGCTTTCTTT.

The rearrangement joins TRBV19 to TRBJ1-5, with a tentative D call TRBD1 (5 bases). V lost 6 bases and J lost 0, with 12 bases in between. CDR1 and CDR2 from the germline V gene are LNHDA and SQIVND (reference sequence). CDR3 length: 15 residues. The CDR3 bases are TGTGCCAGTAGCGACACAGGAGATAGCAATCAGCCCCAGCATTTT. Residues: CASSDTGDSNQPQHF.

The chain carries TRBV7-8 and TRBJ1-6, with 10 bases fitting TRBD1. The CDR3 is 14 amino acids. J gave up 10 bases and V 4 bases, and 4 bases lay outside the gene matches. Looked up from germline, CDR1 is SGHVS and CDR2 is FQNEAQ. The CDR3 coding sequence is TGTGCCAGCAGCTCCGGGACAGGGGAATCACCCCTCCACTTT. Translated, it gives CASSSGTGESPLHF.

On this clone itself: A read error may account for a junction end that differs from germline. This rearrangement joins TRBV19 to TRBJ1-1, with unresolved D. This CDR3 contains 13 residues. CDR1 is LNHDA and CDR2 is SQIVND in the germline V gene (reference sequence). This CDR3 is CASSPVRNTKAFF. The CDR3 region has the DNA TGTGCCAGTAGTCCCGTCAGAAACACTAAAGCTTTCTTT.

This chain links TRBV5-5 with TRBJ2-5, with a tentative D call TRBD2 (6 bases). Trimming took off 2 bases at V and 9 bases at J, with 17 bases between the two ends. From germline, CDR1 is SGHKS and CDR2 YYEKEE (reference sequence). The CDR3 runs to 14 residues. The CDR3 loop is CASSFSQAGGSQYF. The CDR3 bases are TGTGCCAGCAGCTTCAGCCAGGCTGGGGGGTCCCAGTACTTC.

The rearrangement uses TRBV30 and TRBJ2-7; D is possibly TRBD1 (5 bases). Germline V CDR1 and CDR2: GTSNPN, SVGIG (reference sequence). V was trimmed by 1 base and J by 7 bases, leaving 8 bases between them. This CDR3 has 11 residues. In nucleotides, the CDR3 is TGTGCCTGGAGTGGAGACAGAGAGCAGTACTTC. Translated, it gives CAWSGDREQYF.